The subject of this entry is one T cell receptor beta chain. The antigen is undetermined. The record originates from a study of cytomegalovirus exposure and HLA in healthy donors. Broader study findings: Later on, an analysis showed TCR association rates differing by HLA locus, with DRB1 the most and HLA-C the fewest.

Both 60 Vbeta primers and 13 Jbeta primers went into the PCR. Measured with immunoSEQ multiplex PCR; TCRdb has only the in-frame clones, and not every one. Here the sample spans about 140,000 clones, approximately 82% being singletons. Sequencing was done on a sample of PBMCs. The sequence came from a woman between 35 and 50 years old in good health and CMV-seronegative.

In DNA, the CDR3 is TGTGCCAGCAGTCCAATCTTCGACAGATCTGGCTATGGCTACACCTTC. Translated, it gives CASSPIFDRSGYGYTF. The rearrangement joins TRBV28 to TRBJ1-2; tentative D call: TRBD1 (5 bases). Deletions cut 5 bases from V and 4 bases from J, with 20 bases between. The CDR3 is 16 amino acids. The germline V gene has CDR1 MDHEN and CDR2 SYDVKM.